This T cell receptor (beta chain) was obtained from a study of T cell responses to AZD1222 COVID-19 vaccine. The CDR3 consists of 15 residues. With 5 bases clipped from V and 1 base from J, the junction kept 6 bases outside the gene matches. The germline gives CDR1 MDHEN, CDR2 SYDVKM. The data were produced by immunoSEQ multiplex PCR, yet TCRdb's version contains in-frame clones alone and is incomplete. The sample lists about 110,000 clones, nearly 90% occurring once. The origin of this receptor is an adult who received the AZD1222 COVID-19 vaccine. The sample consisted of peripheral blood, taken 28 days after the second AZD1222 dose. The genes are TRBV28 and TRBJ1-1; 8 positions agree with TRBD1. The chain's CDR3 is CASSIPGTGNTEAFF. CDR3 in DNA: TGTGCCAGCAGTATACCCGGGACAGGGAACACTGAAGCTTTCTTT.